A selection of T cell receptor beta chains follows, all from one sample in a study of blood T cell repertoires in COVID-19. Here immunoSEQ multiplex PCR was the method, and the copy in TCRdb shows in-frame clones only, minus some. The table lists approximately 200,000 clones, 75% to 85% of them singletons. The sequenced sample consisted of PBMCs or T cells enriched from blood (not recorded which). The receptors come from a middle-aged man who had recovered from COVID-19. CDR3s include the opening cysteine and the closing phenylalanine or tryptophan. A D gene is named only where the DNA matches it firmly. Rows give clone size only sometimes, using once, few, many, or a class for an expanded clone.

D gene,V gene,clone size,J gene,CDR3 protein,CDR3 DNA
TRBD1,TRBV29-1,.,TRBJ1-2,CSVERLTGGYGYTF,TGCAGCGTTGAGCGACTTACAGGGGGCTATGGCTACACCTTC
.,TRBV11-2,.,TRBJ1-2,CASSGQNYGYTF,TGTGCCAGCAGCGGCCAAAACTATGGCTACACCTTC
.,TRBV29-1,.,TRBJ1-5,CSVVTAGFSGPQHF,TGCAGCGTTGTTACTGCGGGGTTTAGCGGGCCCCAGCATTTT
TRBD1,TRBV19,.,TRBJ1-1,CASQDRGRNTEAFF,TGTGCCAGCCAGGACAGGGGGCGGAACACTGAAGCTTTCTTT
.,TRBV19,.,TRBJ1-1,CASSASGLTLKAFF,TGTGCCAGTAGTGCCTCGGGACTGACACTTAAAGCTTTCTTT
TRBD1,TRBV5-1,once,TRBJ1-6,CASSLGDRGTNSPLHF,TGCGCCAGCAGCTTGGGGGACAGGGGTACGAATTCACCCCTCCACTTT
.,TRBV5-8,.,TRBJ2-7,CASSIQSSYEQYF,TGTGCCAGCAGCATACAGAGTTCCTACGAGCAGTACTTC
.,TRBV30,.,TRBJ2-1,CAWSVDSTEQFF,TGTGCCTGGAGTGTAGACTCGACTGAGCAGTTCTTC
.,TRBV9,.,TRBJ2-1,CASSVQANYNEQFF,TGTGCCAGCAGCGTACAGGCAAACTACAATGAGCAGTTCTTC
TRBD1,TRBV4-1,few,TRBJ1-6,CASSPGQGPTSPLHF,TGCGCCAGCAGCCCTGGACAGGGACCCACTTCACCCCTCCACTTT
.,TRBV30,.,TRBJ1-2,CAWSPGGYGYTF,TGTGCCTGGAGTCCCGGGGGTTATGGCTACACCTTC
TRBD1,TRBV10-3,.,TRBJ1-1,CAIRNRDRGQGTEAFF,TGTGCCATCAGGAACCGGGACAGGGGGCAGGGCACTGAAGCTTTCTTT
.,TRBV7-2,once,TRBJ1-2,CASSLDLIGGYTF,TGTGCCAGCAGCTTAGACCTAATTGGTGGCTACACCTTC
.,TRBV19,once,TRBJ2-7,CASSIPGPSYEQYF,TGTGCCAGTAGTATCCCTGGGCCTTCCTACGAGCAGTACTTC
.,TRBV5-5,.,TRBJ1-2,CASSLGPLANYGYTF,TGTGCCAGCAGCTTGGGGCCACTAGCTAACTATGGCTACACCTTC
.,TRBV5-5,.,TRBJ2-1,CASSFQGYNEQFF,TGTGCCAGCAGCTTTCAGGGCTACAATGAGCAGTTCTTC
.,TRBV7-2,.,TRBJ1-5,CASSLDVAWNQPQHF,TGTGCCAGCAGCTTAGATGTGGCATGGAATCAGCCCCAGCATTTT
.,TRBV4-2,.,TRBJ2-3,CASSQGLAADTQYF,TGTGCCAGCAGCCAAGGGCTAGCCGCAGATACGCAGTATTTT
.,TRBV25-1,.,TRBJ1-3,CASSEDSAGNTIYF,TGTGCCAGCAGTGAGGACAGCGCTGGAAACACCATATATTTT
.,TRBV5-1,.,TRBJ1-2,CASSYGGPTASGGYTF,TGCGCCAGCAGCTATGGTGGCCCAACCGCCTCGGGGGGCTACACCTTC
.,TRBV29-1,.,TRBJ2-1,CSVERSSYNEQFF,TGCAGCGTTGAAAGGAGCTCCTACAATGAGCAGTTCTTC
.,TRBV27,.,TRBJ1-6,CASSFYNSPLHF,TGTGCCAGCAGCTTCTATAATTCACCCCTCCACTTT